The present TCR beta chain was sequenced within a study of cytomegalovirus exposure and HLA in healthy donors (TCRdb year 2017). Looking at the study overall: An earlier analysis of several hundred of the donors reported roughly 270 Gb of sequence data and roughly 100 million unique TCR beta sequences from 150 million to 200 million T cells. Among about 400 genotyped donors of the cohort, an average of about 220,000 unique TCR beta nucleotide sequences was sequenced per donor, of which about 18% were non-productive. The study combined high-throughput TCR immunosequencing, statistical association of individual TCRs with disease status, and machine learning to predict cytomegalovirus infection status. Using immunosequencing, the study profiled T cell repertoires from fewer than 850 subjects and related those repertoires to cytomegalovirus serostatus. HLA typing included class I and class II loci at four-digit resolution. An earlier analysis of approximately 580 of the donors used high-throughput TCR beta sequencing to judge whether each TCR beta V gene segment behaved as functional or pseudogenic. Genome-wide SNP genotypes for about three fifths of the roughly 670 donors were used in a later genetic analysis, which treated that subset as a discovery cohort. The number of typed donors differed by locus: roughly 629-640 for A, B, C, DRB1 and DQB1; 500 to 550 for DQA1; roughly 600 for DPA1; and approximately 450 for DPB1. All discovery cohort repertoires had been generated using a single sequencing platform. Of the approximately 400 genotyped donors, roughly 76% were placed in the genetic ancestry cluster associated with self-reported Caucasian donors. Besides the first cohort of hundreds of subjects, a separate validation cohort made up of 120 different subjects was used. Roughly 5 DR-DQ haplotypes were handled as single units for association and clustering, since linkage in the cohort was strong. An early release that covered 640 HLA-typed donors contained around 300 gigabases of sequencing data and tens of millions of unique TCR sequences. A later analysis re-analyzed previously published TCR beta repertoires from roughly 690 donors and added high-resolution HLA genotyping to study TCR occurrence patterns. Rather than drawing on any new phenotypic data, the later analysis identified candidate immune exposures from TCR beta sequences and the way those sequences occurred across donors. Donor age, sex, ethnicity and CMV serostatus were collected together with the repertoire data. The study aimed to test whether signatures of past pathogen exposure could be identified by cataloging public T cell receptors.

The cohort comprised several hundred healthy bone marrow donors. At the time of sampling, all cohort members were nominally healthy, though unrecorded immune exposures were likely present. The donor tested CMV seronegative, placing the donor among the 352 seronegative members of the cohort. A peripheral blood sample was provided by each donor, and peripheral blood mononuclear cells were used for TCR beta sequencing. The Qiagen DNeasy Blood Extraction Kit was used to extract genomic DNA from the blood cell samples. The library was generated by the immunoSEQ multiplex PCR assay. For the multiplex PCR, a mixture combining 60 forward primers for TCR Vbeta segments and 13 reverse primers for TCR Jbeta segments was used. A multiplex PCR assay on genomic DNA amplified the CDR3 region of rearranged TCR beta genes. The Illumina HiSeq System was used to sequence the amplified TCR beta libraries as 87-base-pair reads. Regarding the original processing steps: In a later analysis, tens of millions of unique TCR beta chains were counted across the approximately 620 repertoires, and roughly 11 million of these chains were shared by at least two donors. To remove PCR and sequencing errors, raw reads were error-corrected and collapsed into unique sequences using a nearest-neighbor algorithm that merged closely related sequences. To assign V, D and J gene segments, CDR3 sequences were aligned to IMGT reference sequences. Each retained sequence needed at least a six-nucleotide match to both a V gene segment and a J gene segment. A rearrangement counted as productive if the CDR3 had no stop codons and remained in frame with V and J, and every other rearrangement counted as non-productive. CDR3 was defined by IMGT convention, running from the second conserved V-encoded cysteine to the conserved J-encoded phenylalanine. The earlier analysis of roughly 590 of the donors excluded any sequence lacking an unambiguous match to a single V gene segment. In an earlier analysis of 587 of the donors, V segments were called functional above 56.7% productive rearrangements and were called segregating when the between-donor standard deviation exceeded 5%. A statistical classification framework was developed to diagnose cytomegalovirus status using the catalog of TCR beta chain sequences. In a later analysis, V and J genes were assigned by comparing TCR nucleotide sequences against IMGT/GENE-DB human TR gene sequences. In a later analysis, CDR3 sequences and most-parsimonious VDJ recombination scenarios were assigned using the TCRdist pipeline. A later analysis defined each TCR beta chain by its CDR3 amino acid sequence plus V-gene family, and excluded reads lacking a unique V-gene family. In a later analysis, 450 to 600 highly shared, low-generation-probability nucleotide sequences were removed to address suspected cross-contamination and a sequencing artifact. In a later analysis, a clonal expansion index for each public chain was calculated from normalized within-repertoire ranks of inferred template counts. In a later analysis, generation probabilities were computed with a VDJ recombination model fitted to out-of-frame rearrangements, and the resulting probabilities were checked against IGoR. A later analysis scored TCR-TCR, TCR-HLA and TCR-CMV co-occurrence with hypergeometric tests, applying a repertoire-size bias correction to TCR pairs. A later analysis estimated false discovery rates by permuting HLA or CMV assignments 20 times. In a later analysis, co-occurring TCRs were grouped using DBSCAN, with TCRdist sequence similarity added in when clustering inside HLA-allele-positive subsets. Repertoires with fewer than 30,000 or more than 120,000 public chains were left out of co-occurrence clustering, as were five repertoires with anomalous nucleotide sharing. Not all clones reach the TCRdb copy of this immuneACCESS table, which keeps in-frame sequences only. Checked studies attribute under half of the gap to unresolved V genes and leave the rest unexplained. V and J calls and clone size come straight from that table; D and trimming were deduced from the DNA. The sample table holds about 94,000 clones, of which under 85% were seen once. 1.4% of the sample is taken by the ten largest.

Comments on this clone: Its antigen target is currently unknown. The sample holds no much larger clone one base away, and base qualities are not on file.

The full study reports these points: When HLA alleles, especially DR and DQ, strongly co-occurred, TCR associations were difficult to assign to individual alleles. Roughly uniform sequencing depth across donors was assumed in presence/absence analyses, although this assumption may not hold. According to a later analysis, TCR association rates differed among HLA loci, with DRB1 alleles showing the most associated TCRs and HLA-C alleles showing the fewest. In the study, some 180 TCR beta chains were listed as associated with cytomegalovirus. In vitro tests confirmed that a few of the cytomegalovirus-associated TCR beta chains recognize cytomegalovirus antigens. A further reported finding was that TCR beta sequences accurately predicted the HLA-A and HLA-B alleles for most subjects in the first cohort. At a false discovery rate of 0.05, a later analysis linked about 17,000 TCR beta sequences to specific HLA alleles. Because counts were too low, roughly 18 rarely observed V segments, including chromosome 9 orphons, were left out of the earlier analysis of several hundred of the donors. Most TCR sequences were seen in very few donors, while some public TCRs were found in many individuals. Linkage disequilibrium might explain the correlated functional status among segregating V segments, but an unknown experimental factor could not be excluded. An association between a missense DCLRE1C variant and V-gene and J-gene trimming of TCR beta chains was found in a later genetic analysis and replicated in an independent cohort. Cytomegalovirus status was reported to be diagnosed by the classifier with high specificity and sensitivity in both the original and validation cohorts. Immune exposure information for the cohort was limited to CMV serostatus. According to a later analysis, parvovirus B19, influenza, CMV and Epstein-Barr virus appeared linked to several top co-occurrence clusters. According to a later analysis, most CMV-associated TCR beta chains appeared to be HLA-restricted, and the HLA associations seemed to be driven largely by CMV exposure. The authors suggested that the approach could potentially be extended to other disease states and immunological phenotypes. In a later analysis, HLA-associated TCR beta chains showed more clonal expansion and lower generation probabilities than non-associated chains that were equally common. An earlier analysis of approximately 500 of the donors showed that most TCR beta V segments appeared in productive rearrangements either about 87% or about 30% of the time, which broadly matched IMGT annotations. Only TCR beta chains were sequenced in this cohort, and the absence of alpha or paired-chain data limited detectable features. HLA typing was unavailable for some donors at each locus, so association tests used only the typed subset. According to a later genetic analysis, donors in an Asian-associated ancestry cluster had fewer N-insertions in productive TCRs than the roughly 670-donor mean. The sequencing pipeline was judged likely to have produced a cluster of highly shared sequence variants as a technical artifact.

The sequence was collected from a male donor in good health and CMV-seronegative. Sample: PBMCs.

The CDR3 protein is CASSLEAGRQETQYF. The nucleotide sequence reads TGTGCCAGCAGCTTGGAAGCGGGCCGGCAAGAGACCCAGTACTTC. The chain was built from TRBV5-6 and TRBJ2-5; the best D guess is TRBD2, with 6 bases matching. From a lookup of the germline V gene, CDR1 and CDR2 are SGHDT and YYEEEE. From cysteine to phenylalanine, the CDR3 is 15 amino acids long. Just CDR3 DNA is preserved here, 45 bases in frame from base 1. V gives up 0 bases and J gives up 2 bases, and the segment between their germline ends measures 11 bases.